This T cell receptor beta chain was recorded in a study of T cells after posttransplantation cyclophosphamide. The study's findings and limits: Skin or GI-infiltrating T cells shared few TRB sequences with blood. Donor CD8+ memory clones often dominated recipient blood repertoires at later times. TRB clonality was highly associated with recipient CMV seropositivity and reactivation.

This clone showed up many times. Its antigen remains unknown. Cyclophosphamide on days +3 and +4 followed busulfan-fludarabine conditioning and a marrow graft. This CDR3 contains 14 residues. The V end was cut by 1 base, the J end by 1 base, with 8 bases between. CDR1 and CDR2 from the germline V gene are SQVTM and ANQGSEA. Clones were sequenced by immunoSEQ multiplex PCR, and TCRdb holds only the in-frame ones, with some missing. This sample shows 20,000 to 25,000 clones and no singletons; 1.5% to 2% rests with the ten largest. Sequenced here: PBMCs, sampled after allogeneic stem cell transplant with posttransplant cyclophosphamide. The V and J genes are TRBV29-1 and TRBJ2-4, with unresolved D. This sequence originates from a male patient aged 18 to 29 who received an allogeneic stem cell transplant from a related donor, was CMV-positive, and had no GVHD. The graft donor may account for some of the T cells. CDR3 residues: CSVEGGPAKNIQYF. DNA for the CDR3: TGCAGCGTTGAAGGCGGTCCCGCCAAAAACATTCAGTACTTC.